One sample yielded the 29 T cell receptor beta chains listed below, sequenced in a study of beta chain features in type 1 diabetes. Reverse transcribing all isolated RNA meant expressed TCRB transcripts were sequenced. Libraries were prepared by immunoSEQ multiplex PCR; TCRdb keeps only in-frame clonotypes and omits some of them. The sample includes hundreds of thousands of clones, about 17% of them seen just once. The specimen was naive CD4+ T cells from blood. The receptors derive from a woman between 18 and 29 years old in good health.

The CDR3 coding sequence is TGTGCCAGCACCGGACAGGCTTTTGAAGCTTTCTTT. It yields the protein CASTGQAFEAFF. This rearrangement joins TRBV5-4 to TRBJ1-1; 7 nucleotides line up with TRBD1. The CDR3 is made up of 12 amino acids. Germline trimming cut 6 bases from V and 7 bases from J; bases unmatched to any gene: 6. The germline gives CDR1 SGHNT, CDR2 YYREEE (reference sequence).

This clone has only a few counts. The rearrangement links TRBV2 to TRBJ1-5, with 9 bases aligning to TRBD1. V lost 6 bases to trimming and J lost 1 base; unmatched junction nucleotides: 10. The V gene's germline CDR1 is SNHLY and CDR2 FYNNEI. The CDR3 spans 17 residues. The CDR3 nucleotides are TGTGCCAGCAGGAACCGGGACAGGGTAGGAAGCAATCAGCCCCAGCATTTT. It encodes CASRNRDRVGSNQPQHF.

Regarding this clone: This sample also contains other DNA sequences that code for the same CDR3. The chain is built from TRBV7-2 and TRBJ2-7; the D is unclear. Trimming removed 2 bases at V and 0 bases at J, with 11 bases between. CDR1 and CDR2 (germline): SGHTA, FQGNSA. CDR3 length equals 15 residues. CDR3 nucleotides: TGTGCCAGCAGCTTACAAGGCGGAAGCTCCTACGAGCAGTACTTC. Protein: CASSLQGGSSYEQYF.

This clone turned up a few times. The J gene is TRBJ2-4, the V gene TRBV9, with a possible D match to TRBD2 (5 bases). This CDR3 comprises 14 residues. Per the germline V gene, CDR1 is SGDLS and CDR2 is YYNGEE. Trimming pared 3 bases from V and 0 bases from J, leaving 7 bases between. The CDR3 is CASSESGAKNIQYF. CDR3 nucleotides: TGTGCCAGCAGCGAGAGCGGAGCCAAAAACATTCAGTACTTC.

This clone appeared a few times. The V gene is TRBV9, the J gene TRBJ1-5; the D gene is possibly TRBD1 (5 bases). The V gene's germline CDR1 is SGDLS and CDR2 YYNGEE. V shed 0 bases and J shed 7 bases, with 14 bases lying between them. The CDR3 length is 15 residues. The chain's CDR3 is CASSVVGRAGQPQHF. The CDR3 DNA sequence: TGTGCCAGCAGCGTAGTGGGCAGGGCGGGCCAGCCCCAGCATTTT.

The chain carries TRBV9 and TRBJ2-3; 11 bases agree with TRBD2. V trimming: 0 bases; J trimming: 9 bases; junction bases outside the gene matches: 6. The CDR3 totals 15 residues. Looked up from germline, CDR1 is SGDLS and CDR2 is YYNGEE. CDR3 coding DNA: TGTGCCAGCAGCGTAGACCTAGCGGGAGGCAAGACGCAGTATTTT. This translates into CASSVDLAGGKTQYF.

CDR3 coding DNA: TGTGCCAGCAGCTGGGGCAGGGGAGCTGACTCAGAGACCCAGTACTTC. It translates to CASSWGRGADSETQYF. The rearrangement uses TRBV5-8 and TRBJ2-5; TRBD1 might be the D (6 bases). CDR1 is SGHTS and CDR2 is YDEGEE in the germline V gene. Trimming took 3 bases from V and 4 from J, leaving 19 bases between them. The CDR3 covers 16 residues.

The rearrangement uses TRBV7-2 and TRBJ2-5, with D perhaps TRBD1 (6 bases). Germline CDR1 SGHTA, CDR2 FQGNSA. The CDR3 is 15 residues long. V was clipped by 9 bases and J by 5 bases, with 22 bases between them. CDR3 coding DNA: TGTGCCAGTAGCGACGACAGGCTACGATGGGAGACCCAGTACTTC. As protein: CASSDDRLRWETQYF.

As to this clone: At the DNA level, this CDR3 is encoded by other sequences in the same sample as well. V usage is TRBV5-1 and J usage is TRBJ2-3, with TRBD1 matching 10 bases. The ends lost 4 bases at V and 1 base at J; junction bases unmatched: 0. Germline CDR1 and CDR2: SGHRS and YFSETQ. CDR3 length equals 14 residues. CDR3 sequence: CASSGTGGTDTQYF. DNA for the CDR3: TGCGCCAGCAGCGGGACAGGGGGCACAGATACGCAGTATTTT.

This rearrangement joins TRBV28 to TRBJ2-1; 7 bases line up with TRBD2. With 3 bases clipped from V and 5 bases from J, the junction kept 13 bases outside the gene matches. From germline, CDR1 is MDHEN and CDR2 SYDVKM. The CDR3 covers 17 residues. CDR3: CASSFPYGGSSDNEQFF. The CDR3 bases are TGTGCCAGCAGTTTTCCCTATGGCGGGAGTAGCGACAATGAGCAGTTCTTC.

The chain combines TRBV29-1 with TRBJ2-6, with TRBD2 matching 8 bases. J lost 2 bases, V lost 4 bases, and 4 bases had no gene match. Germline V gene data show CDR1 as SQVTM and CDR2 as ANQGSEA. The CDR3 has 15 amino acids. CDR3 loop: CSVVGGAAGANVLTF. CDR3 bases: TGCAGCGTTGTCGGGGGGGCAGCTGGGGCCAACGTCCTGACTTTC.

The chain recombines TRBV7-9 with TRBJ2-3, with 8 nucleotides matching TRBD1. This CDR3 has 15 amino acids. J gave up 2 bases and V 3 bases, and 4 bases lay outside the gene matches. The germline CDR1 and CDR2 sequences are SEHNR and FQNEAQ (reference sequence). In nucleotides, the CDR3 is TGTGCCAGCAGCTTCGGGACAGGCTACACAGATACGCAGTATTTT. Translated: CASSFGTGYTDTQYF.

The V call is TRBV28, the J call TRBJ2-7, with 10 nucleotides matching TRBD2. The CDR3 contains 14 residues. V trimming: 7 bases; J trimming: 0 bases; junction bases outside the gene matches: 3. CDR1 is MDHEN, CDR2 SYDVKM, per germline. The CDR3 DNA follows: TGTGCCAGCACTAGCGGGGGTAGCTCCTACGAGCAGTACTTC. This codes for CASTSGGSSYEQYF.

The genes are TRBV7-8 and TRBJ2-3, with 7 bases fitting TRBD2. The germline V gene encodes CDR1 SGHVS and CDR2 FQNEAQ. The V and J ends lost 2 bases and 5 bases, in that order; junction bases with no gene match: 16. This CDR3 spans 18 amino acids. The CDR3, as DNA: TGTGCCAGCAGCTTACGACGATTGGGACTAAACATACAAGATACGCAGTATTTT. It yields the protein CASSLRRLGLNIQDTQYF.

In this sample, this clone turned up a few times. The rearrangement links TRBV9 to TRBJ2-7; D ambiguous. The CDR3 loop spans 14 amino acids. Trimming removed 0 bases at V and 2 bases at J, with 9 bases between. Germline assignment: CDR1 SGDLS and CDR2 YYNGEE. The CDR3 DNA reads TGTGCCAGCAGCGTAGGGCCTAGACCCTACGAGCAGTACTTC. This gives the protein CASSVGPRPYEQYF.

This clone was counted only a few times. The chain couples TRBV28 to TRBJ2-1, with D perhaps assigned TRBD1 or TRBD2 (5 bases each). CDR3 length: 14 residues. Per the germline V gene, CDR1 is MDHEN and CDR2 is SYDVKM. V was trimmed by 6 bases and J by 6 bases, leaving 15 bases between them. The CDR3 coding sequence is TGTGCCAGCAGAACCTGGACTGGGGGCAATGAGCAGTTCTTC. Protein sequence: CASRTWTGGNEQFF.

V is TRBV14 and J is TRBJ2-2; TRBD2 might be the D (5 bases). The germline V and J ends were trimmed by 5 bases and 6 bases, with 13 bases remaining between them. This CDR3 is 14 amino acids long. CDR1 SGHDN and CDR2 FVKESK come from the germline V gene. CDR3 sequence: CASSAQLVAGELFF. The CDR3 nucleotides are TGTGCCAGCAGCGCACAACTAGTAGCCGGGGAGCTGTTTTTT.

The V call is TRBV27, the J call TRBJ2-4; 12 bases agree with TRBD2. Germline CDR1 MNHEY, CDR2 SMNVEV (reference sequence). This CDR3 spans 18 amino acids. V was pared by 6 bases and J by 0 bases, with 9 bases of the junction left unmatched. This CDR3 reads CASRPSGRASLAKNIQYF. CDR3 in DNA: TGTGCCAGCAGACCTAGCGGGAGGGCCTCACTAGCCAAAAACATTCAGTACTTC.

The J gene is TRBJ2-3, the V gene TRBV18; 12 nucleotides agree with TRBD2. V gave up 6 bases and J gave up 6 bases; unmatched junction bases: 4. The length of the CDR3 is 14 residues. Germline CDR1 KGHSH, CDR2 LQKENI. This chain's CDR3 is CASSLAGGPDTQYF. CDR3 DNA: TGTGCCAGCTCCCTAGCGGGAGGGCCTGATACGCAGTATTTT.

This clone was counted only a few times. The chain joins TRBV4-3 to TRBJ2-5; TRBD2 aligns across 9 bases. The CDR3 is 16 amino acids. Germline V gene lookup returns CDR1 LGHNA and CDR2 YSLEER. With 0 bases clipped from V and 5 bases from J, the junction kept 7 bases outside the gene matches. DNA of the CDR3: TGCGCCAGCAGCCAAGATCTGGCGGGAGGGGTGGAGACCCAGTACTTC. Residues: CASSQDLAGGVETQYF.

This clone was picked up a small number of times. The J gene is TRBJ2-7, the V gene TRBV2; D could derive from TRBD1 or TRBD2 (6 bases each). The CDR3 has 15 amino acids. Per germline, CDR1 SNHLY and CDR2 FYNNEI. V lost 1 base and J lost 4, with 14 bases in between. This CDR3 is CASSEEVVGGYEQYF. In DNA form, the CDR3 reads TGTGCCAGCAGTGAAGAGGTGGTAGGGGGGTACGAGCAGTACTTC.

Comments on this clone: The same CDR3 can be traced to other DNA sequences in this sample. The chain links TRBV7-2 to TRBJ2-7, with 11 bases that match TRBD2. The CDR3 loop spans 15 amino acids. The V segment lost 3 bases and the J segment 2 bases; nucleotides outside the gene matches: 3. Per the germline V gene, CDR1 is SGHTA and CDR2 is FQGNSA. The CDR3 coding sequence is TGTGCCAGCAGCTTGCTAGCGGGAGGTCCCTACGAGCAGTACTTC. Residues: CASSLLAGGPYEQYF.

The rearrangement joins TRBV7-2 to TRBJ1-5; 9 bases are a match to TRBD1. The CDR3 length is 16 residues. V lost 0 bases and J lost 3; bases outside the gene matches: 3. Looked up from germline, CDR1 is SGHTA and CDR2 is FQGNSA. The CDR3 DNA reads TGTGCCAGCAGCTTAGCCGGGACAGGGTACAATCAGCCCCAGCATTTT. The encoded protein is CASSLAGTGYNQPQHF.

The chain links TRBV5-1 to TRBJ2-3; D may match TRBD1 or TRBD2 (5 bases each). Germline V CDR1 and CDR2: SGHRS, YFSETQ. This CDR3 spans 15 amino acids. V was clipped by 4 bases and J by 1 base, with 13 bases between them. CDR3 DNA: TGCGCCAGCAGCCTCACCGGGACCCGCACAGATACGCAGTATTTT. The encoded protein is CASSLTGTRTDTQYF.

V and J are TRBV6-5 and TRBJ2-2; D is undetermined. Germline CDR1 MNHEY, CDR2 SVGAGI. The CDR3 has 14 amino acids. Deletions cut 3 bases from V and 4 bases from J, with 9 bases between. CDR3 DNA sequence: TGTGCCAGCAGTTATACGTACAGCACCGGGGAGCTGTTTTTT. Translating gives CASSYTYSTGELFF.

The genes are TRBV19 and TRBJ2-4; no clear D. V dropped 1 base and J dropped 1 base, with 8 bases sitting between them. Germline CDR1 reads LNHDA; CDR2 reads SQIVND (reference sequence). CDR3 size: 15 residues. As DNA, the CDR3 is TGTGCCAGTAGTATAGTGGAGAACGCCAAAAACATTCAGTACTTC. Residues: CASSIVENAKNIQYF.

This chain joins TRBV5-6 and TRBJ1-3; D gene uncertain. V was trimmed by 0 bases and J by 4 bases, leaving 14 bases between them. This CDR3 is 16 amino acids long. Germline V gives CDR1 SGHDT, CDR2 YYEEEE. The CDR3 DNA reads TGTGCCAGCAGCTTGGGCCCGACGGAACGCGGAAACACCATATATTTT. Protein: CASSLGPTERGNTIYF.

This clone was seen only a few times. The rearrangement links TRBV5-1 to TRBJ1-2, with D tentatively TRBD1 (5 bases). Per the germline V gene, CDR1 is SGHRS and CDR2 is YFSETQ. The CDR3 spans 16 residues. Trimming left V 6 bases short and J 8 bases short, with 26 bases between. CDR3 in DNA: TGCGCCAGCACCCTTGGGACTGGGTTCCCCAATTGGGGCTACACCTTC. Protein sequence: CASTLGTGFPNWGYTF.

The rearrangement links TRBV27 to TRBJ2-1, with D unresolved. Between the trimmed V and J ends, which lost 6 bases and 8 bases, there was a span of 14 bases. The V gene's germline CDR1 is MNHEY and CDR2 SMNVEV (reference sequence). The CDR3 is 13 residues long. As DNA, the CDR3 is TGTGCCAGCAGCCTCGCCCGGCCAGATGAGCAGTTCTTC. Its protein is CASSLARPDEQFF.